This T cell receptor beta chain is drawn from a study of blood T cell repertoires in COVID-19. The wider study: Samples came from the United States, Italy and Spain, spanning acute and convalescent COVID-19. PBMCs, B-cell-depleted T cells, or T cells provided the cDNA or gDNA that made up the material.

The CDR3 runs to 13 residues. Germline lookup yields CDR1 SGHDT and CDR2 YYEEEE. With V trimmed by 3 bases and J by 8 bases, 5 bases remained unmatched. Per the original data handling: Estimation of nucleated cell counts relied on the amplification of reference gene primers. Clones were sequenced by immunoSEQ multiplex PCR, and TCRdb holds only the in-frame ones, with some missing. V, J and clone size derive from that table, while D and trimming were established from the DNA sequence. Among tens of thousands of clones listed, about 83% were seen once. This clone was seen just once. Sequenced material: peripheral blood. The chain uses TRBV5-6 and TRBJ1-1; 9 positions match TRBD1. The sequence came from a woman aged 70 to 79 with acute or convalescent COVID-19. This chain's CDR3 is CASSSTGGREAFF. In DNA form, the CDR3 reads TGTGCCAGCAGCTCAACAGGGGGCAGGGAAGCTTTCTTT.